Described below is a single TCR beta chain sequence and its context. Its target antigen remains unknown. Within one base of it there is no much larger clone, and no base qualities were kept. Healthy HIV-negative adults with no recently reported acute infections or vaccinations were included as donors. Only Caucasian adults living in Nashville, Tennessee, USA were represented among the donors. CD4+ T cells were enriched through magnetic negative selection, after which naive cells were positively selected on CD45RA and the remaining negative fraction served as the memory subset. Blood was collected by leukapheresis, and PBMCs were isolated by Ficoll-Histopaque density gradient centrifugation and then cryopreserved in liquid nitrogen vapor phase. Analytical flow cytometry was used to check the purity and quantity of each magnetically sorted T cell population. Genomic DNA was isolated from every sorted fraction and measured by UV absorbance on a Nanodrop 2000c.

CDR1 and CDR2 were assigned from the germline V gene as MDHEN and SYDVKM. CDR3 length: 13 amino acids, cysteine to phenylalanine. The DNA shown is the 39-base CDR3, in frame from base 1. Trimming takes 8 bases from V and 4 bases from J, and the germline ends sit 11 bases apart. These data belong to a study of shared clonotypes between healthy human individuals (dated by TCRdb to 2019 to 2021). Study-wide context: The cohort comprised a couple of women and three men aged 18 to 49 years. Per donor, three plates each were used for CD4 naive and CD4 memory, two for CD8 naive, and one for CD8 memory. To estimate repertoire size and how much clonotype sharing occurs between individuals, the study deeply sequenced the blood TCR repertoires of five or six healthy adults. To increase sequencing depth and limit assay-specific biases, TCR repertoire library preparation and sequencing were carried out by different laboratories using diverse techniques. Between about 0.8 and 9.5 billion PBMCs per donor were obtained by leukapheresis. The paper's findings and limits, for the study overall: Rarefaction of sorted-subset datasets indicated incomplete sequencing despite the large sequencing depth. Estimated clonotype richness was generally larger for naive than for memory subsets. The genetic and exposure-history diversity represented was limited by the small number of donors. Clonotypes shared by all four sorted-subset donors showed higher generation probabilities than non-shared clonotypes. Pairwise subsampling indicated that sequencing depth was expected to affect the degree of clonotype sharing among donors. Across a handful of donors, approximately 5% of naive CD4, 3% to 3.5% of naive CD8, 2.3% of memory CD4, and about 0.44% of memory CD8 clonotypes were shared. Sampling was restricted to blood, and TCR repertoires in tissue are likely to differ from TCR repertoires in blood.

Using the deep immunoSEQ assay, TCR CDR3 regions were amplified from genomic DNA by multiplex PCR. Extracted genomic DNA from each cell subset was spread evenly across all wells of several immunoSEQ 96-well plates, with each plate serving as a replicate. For sorted subsets, about 0.2 ug genomic DNA, equal to 30,000 to 35,000 T cell genomes, was loaded into each replicate PCR. Purified libraries were measured with a Qubit 3.0 fluorometer, size-checked on a Bioanalyzer 2100, and measured again with the KAPA Library Quantification kit. A separate single-read 150-cycle Illumina NextSeq 550 flow cell was used to sequence each immunoSEQ 96-well plate. Concerning the study's data processing: Because the immunoSEQ output included only junctional sequences and no quality scores, the filtering could not be the same as the filtering used for full-length reads. Sequences were annotated with PyIR, a Python wrapper for IgBLAST v1.9, and V/J genes and CDR3 were assigned using IMGT germline references. Any read was removed if the V/J assignment was weak (E-value above 1e-6), the CDR3 was missing, or the read contained stop codons, out-of-frame junctions, or ambiguous translated residues. A V3J clonotype was defined by an identical inferred V gene, J gene, and CDR3 amino acid sequence. To compute the percentage overlap between repertoires, the number of shared unique clonotypes was divided by the size of the smaller repertoire. Three approaches were used to assess repertoire richness: RTK rarefaction, the Chao1 estimator, and Recon v2.1 estimates of unobserved clonotypes. OLGA was used to compute generation probabilities for all TCRbeta clonotypes that the gDNA method yielded from a few donors. In its TCRdb copy, this immuneACCESS table keeps in-frame sequences only and misses some clones. Where compared with another copy, unresolved V genes explain less than half of these, and the others have no known cause. V and J calls plus clone size are reproduced from that table; the DNA served to infer D and trimming. The sample table records about 510,000 clones; 90% to 96% of these occur just once. The top ten constitute 0.055% to 0.075% of the sample.

Sequenced input: naive CD4+ T cells sorted from blood. The cell subset or site label, as the study defines it: CD45RA+ positively selected. The TCR originated in a woman aged 25 to 39 in good health. Recombination joined TRBV28 with TRBJ1-4, with TRBD1 as a weak D call on 5 bases. The CDR3 amino acid sequence is: CASRGTNNEKLFF. The DNA sequence is given as TGTGCCAGCCGGGGGACGAATAATGAAAAACTGTTTTTT.